This TCR beta chain was recovered during a study of blood T cells in healthy people across ages. Every participating donor contributed about 10 milliliters of peripheral blood through a draw. Next came a second PCR, run for roughly 6 to 11 cycles, which used a sample-barcoded 5' primer along with a J-beta primer mix. MiXCR, applied by TCRdb to the 5' RACE reads, yields one record per CDR3 protein. Of around 800,000 distinct CDR3 sequences listed, about a quarter were seen once; the top ten hold around 2.9%. Worth noting for this clonotype: Antigen: not known.

The CDR3 consists of 14 residues. V was cut by 2 bases and J by 7 bases, with 12 bases left in between. In germline, CDR1 is KGHSH, CDR2 LQKENI. Broader study findings: TCR beta diversity correlated strongly with naive T cell percentage.

These same data were also listed under a study on T cells of mothers and their children.

This sequence joins TRBV18 and TRBJ2-1; no clear D gene. The sequencing input was blood. The source is a boy aged 5-17 years in good health. The CDR3 DNA is TGTGCCAGCTCACCAGGCACGCACGAGAATGAGCAGTTCTTC. This translates into CASSPGTHENEQFF.